This T cell receptor beta chain was identified during a study of blood T cells in healthy people across ages. Broader study findings: Diversity was higher, and naive CD4+ cells more numerous, in long-lived donors than in aged donors. Considered underestimates were the diversity estimates obtained from one million T cells.

Trimming took 1 base from V and 7 from J, leaving 13 bases between them. The CDR3 consists of 15 residues. Germline assignment: CDR1 SEHNR and CDR2 FQNEAQ (reference sequence). Alongside a J-beta primer mix, a sample-barcoded 5' primer served in a second PCR lasting roughly 7 to 11 cycles. TCRdb ran MiXCR on the 5' RACE reads and lists one entry per CDR3 protein. The table includes fewer than 750,000 distinct CDR3 sequences, roughly 48% detected once. This clonotype was seen more than once but under ten times. Its antigen is not known. The V call is TRBV7-9, the J call TRBJ2-2, with D perhaps matching TRBD2 (6 bases). This clonotype was obtained from a man of 80 years or more in good health. The sequenced sample was blood. In DNA form, the CDR3 reads TGTGCCAGCAGCTTAGATCATCCCGGGAGCGGGGAGCTGTTTTTT. Translating gives CASSLDHPGSGELFF.